The clone carrying this T cell receptor beta chain was detected ten times or more. V lost 4 bases, J lost 2 bases, and 11 bases lay in between. CDR3 length equals 14 residues. These data come from a study of T cells in Graves' hyperthyroidism and ophthalmopathy. TCR beta CDR3 sequences were amplified from RNA transcripts. RT-PCR in the first round (using the HTBI primer set) targeted the TCR CDR3. TCRdb recomputed calls from the multiplex PCR reads with MiXCR, one row per CDR3 protein. Found here are around 350,000 distinct CDR3 sequences, about a fifth of them singletons; the top ten hold 3.7%. Together with thyroid ultrasound, orbital computed tomography, serum thyroxine and TRAb, clinical symptoms were used for diagnoses.

The rearrangement links TRBV12-3 or TRBV12-4 to TRBJ2-5, with a weak D call TRBD2 (6 bases). This TCR was sampled from a woman aged 18-35 years with Graves' hyperthyroidism. Sequenced input: blood. CDR3 residues: CASSSRAGQETQYF. The CDR3 DNA sequence: TGTGCCAGCAGTTCTCGCGCGGGGCAAGAGACCCAGTACTTC.